Listed below are T cell receptor beta chains from one sample, sequenced in a study of cytomegalovirus exposure and HLA in healthy donors. Sequenced by immunoSEQ multiplex PCR; TCRdb stores in-frame clones only, minus some. The sample yields around 65,000 clones, 70% to 85% seen once. Material: PBMCs. These receptors came from a girl aged 5-17 years in good health and CMV-seropositive. Each CDR3 is given with its conserved first and last residue. A D gene is named only where the DNA matches it firmly. The size of a clone is reported for some rows only, either as once, few or many, or as a class for expanded clones.

clone size	V gene	J gene	CDR3 length	D gene	CDR3 DNA	CDR3 protein
.	TRBV2	TRBJ2-7	13	TRBD1	TGTGCCAGCAGTAGGGACAGACACTACGAGCAGTACTTC	CASSRDRHYEQYF
.	TRBV7-9	TRBJ2-7	15	.	TGTGCCAGCAGCTTAGAGGGGACAAGCTCCTACGAGCAGTACTTC	CASSLEGTSSYEQYF
.	TRBV18	TRBJ1-1	14	.	TGTGCCAGCTCGCCGAGCCTGGGGCACACTGAAGCTTTCTTT	CASSPSLGHTEAFF
.	TRBV5-1	TRBJ1-1	15	.	TGCGCCAGCAGCTTGGCCGTAGGGGCGAACACTGAAGCTTTCTTT	CASSLAVGANTEAFF
.	TRBV28	TRBJ2-2	14	.	TGTGCCAGCAGTCCCGTCGGTTCCACCGGGGAGCTGTTTTTT	CASSPVGSTGELFF
.	TRBV5-1	TRBJ1-2	13	.	TGCGCCAGCAGCTCCCAGGGGAACTATGGCTACACCTTC	CASSSQGNYGYTF
many	TRBV6-6	TRBJ2-7	13	.	TGTGCCAGCAGTCTGCCAGGGAGGTACGAGCAGTACTTC	CASSLPGRYEQYF
.	TRBV4-1	TRBJ1-1	12	.	TGCGCCAGCAGCAATGAACTAGGTGAAGCTTTCTTT	CASSNELGEAFF
.	TRBV10-1	TRBJ1-1	13	.	TGCGCCAGCAGTGGGCAGGGGAACACTGAAGCTTTCTTT	CASSGQGNTEAFF
.	TRBV2	TRBJ1-2	13	TRBD1	TGTGCCAGCAGTGTAGGGACAGAGGCTGGCTACACCTTC	CASSVGTEAGYTF
.	TRBV2	TRBJ2-1	15	TRBD2	TGTGCCAGCAGGGAACTAGCGGGAACCTACAATGAGCAGTTCTTC	CASRELAGTYNEQFF
.	TRBV5-1	TRBJ1-1	14	.	TGCGCCAGCAGCTTGTGGCAGTTGAACACTGAAGCTTTCTTT	CASSLWQLNTEAFF
.	TRBV18	TRBJ2-1	16	.	TGTGCCAGCTCACCCCTGGGCCGAGGGCCCAGTAATGAGCAGTTCTTC	CASSPLGRGPSNEQFF
.	TRBV7-2	TRBJ1-5	14	.	TGTGCCAGCAGCTTCGAACCGGGCAATCAGCCCCAGCATTTT	CASSFEPGNQPQHF
.	TRBV25-1	TRBJ1-1	13	.	TGTGCCAGCAGTGAATCCTACGACAGTGAAGCTTTCTTT	CASSESYDSEAFF
few	TRBV6-1	TRBJ1-5	14	TRBD1	TGTGCCAGCACCGAAGACAGGGGGAATCAGCCCCAGCATTTT	CASTEDRGNQPQHF
.	TRBV29-1	TRBJ2-7	13	.	TGCAGCGTTGGGCGGCAGTGGAACTACGAGCAGTACTTC	CSVGRQWNYEQYF
.	TRBV4-1	TRBJ2-3	17	TRBD1	TGCGCCAGCAGCCAAGATGAGTTGGGGACAGGGGCAGATACGCAGTATTTT	CASSQDELGTGADTQYF
.	TRBV2	TRBJ2-7	14	TRBD2	TGTGCCAGCATCGGACTAGCGGGAGAAGACGAGCAGTACTTC	CASIGLAGEDEQYF
few	TRBV10-1	TRBJ2-2	13	.	TGCGCCAGCAGTGAGTCGCGGACCGGGGAGCTGTTTTTT	CASSESRTGELFF
.	TRBV7-2	TRBJ2-2	14	.	TGTGCCAGCAGCTTAGAGACACACACCGGGGAGCTGTTTTTT	CASSLETHTGELFF
.	TRBV4-3	TRBJ2-1	16	.	TGCGCCAGCAGCCAAGGGGGGGGCAACCCTCGCAATGAGCAGTTCTTC	CASSQGGGNPRNEQFF
once	TRBV11-2	TRBJ1-4	16	.	TGTGCCAGCAGCGCTCTTGGCAGTGGGCTTGGGGAAAAACTGTTTTTT	CASSALGSGLGEKLFF
.	TRBV13	TRBJ1-2	11	TRBD1	TGTGCCAGCAGCCTAGGGACAGGATACACCTTC	CASSLGTGYTF
.	TRBV7-8	TRBJ1-1	14	.	TGTGCCAGCAGCCCTATGCTGGAGGGCACTGAAGCTTTCTTT	CASSPMLEGTEAFF
.	TRBV5-4	TRBJ2-5	15	.	TGTGCCAGCAGCTTAGGGGACTTCCCCGAGAAGACCCAGTACTTC	CASSLGDFPEKTQYF
.	TRBV18	TRBJ1-3	16	.	TGTGCCAGCTCACCATGGGGCTTCTCCTCTGGAAACACCATATATTTT	CASSPWGFSSGNTIYF
.	TRBV27	TRBJ2-1	14	TRBD2	TGTGCCAGCAGTGAAGCCGGGACTAGAGGTGAGCAGTTCTTC	CASSEAGTRGEQFF
.	TRBV4-1	TRBJ2-7	15	TRBD2	TGCGCCAGCAGCCTTTCCGGGCTAGCGGAGTACGAGCAGTACTTC	CASSLSGLAEYEQYF
.	TRBV28	TRBJ1-1	16	.	TGTGCCAGCAGTTTCTCGCTTGGGGGGGCCTCCACTGAAGCTTTCTTT	CASSFSLGGASTEAFF
.	TRBV11-3	TRBJ2-1	14	.	TGTGCCAGCAGCTCTGGACAGTCCCACGATGAGCAGTTCTTC	CASSSGQSHDEQFF
.	TRBV4-1	TRBJ1-5	15	.	TGCGCCAGCAGCCGCGGACGGCTTGCGGGTCAGCCCCAGCATTTT	CASSRGRLAGQPQHF
few	TRBV6-5	TRBJ2-7	12	.	TGTGCCAGCAGTCACTTATCGGAGGAGCAGTACTTC	CASSHLSEEQYF
.	TRBV28	TRBJ2-7	16	TRBD2	TGTGCCAGCAGTTTGAGGGAAGGGACTAGCGGGAGACAGCAGTACTTC	CASSLREGTSGRQQYF
few	TRBV6-1	TRBJ1-2	15	.	TGTGCCAGCAGTGAAGAGGTAGGGGTGAACTATGGCTACACCTTC	CASSEEVGVNYGYTF
.	TRBV29-1	TRBJ2-3	14	TRBD2	TGCAGCGTAGCGGGACTACCGTACACAGATACGCAGTATTTT	CSVAGLPYTDTQYF
.	TRBV5-1	TRBJ2-3	15	.	TGCGCCAGCGCTAGGGACAATTCGGGGACAGATACGCAGTATTTT	CASARDNSGTDTQYF
.	TRBV30	TRBJ1-3	13	.	TGTGCCTGGGAGGGAGGGACTGGAAACACCATATATTTT	CAWEGGTGNTIYF
once	TRBV6-5	TRBJ1-5	16	TRBD1	TGTGCCAGCAGTTCCTCCAGGGGGTATGGCAATCAGCCCCAGCATTTT	CASSSSRGYGNQPQHF
.	TRBV6-5	TRBJ1-2	14	.	TGTGCCAGCAGTTACCCCGACAGGCCCTATGGCTACACCTTC	CASSYPDRPYGYTF
.	TRBV5-1	TRBJ2-7	14	TRBD1	TGCGCCAGCAGCAGGGGACAGGGGGCCTACGAGCAGTACTTC	CASSRGQGAYEQYF
.	TRBV4-3	TRBJ2-7	15	TRBD1	TGCGCCAGCAGCTTCGGGACAGGGCCCTCCTACGAGCAGTACTTC	CASSFGTGPSYEQYF